These 23 T cell receptor beta chains were sequenced from one sample in a study of T cell responses to AZD1222 COVID-19 vaccine. Repertoires were generated with immunoSEQ multiplex PCR, while TCRdb's copy carries only in-frame clones and drops some. Of some 150,000 clones in the sample, approximately 95% are singletons; the top ten hold 0.85% to 0.95%. Sequencing used peripheral blood, obtained on day 0 of MenACWY control vaccination. The receptors stem from an adult in good health.

The chain uses TRBV6-5 and TRBJ1-4, with D unclear. The CDR3 sequence is 15 residues long. V lost 6 bases and J 5 bases, leaving 16 bases between the germline ends. Looked up from germline, CDR1 is MNHEY and CDR2 is SVGAGI. CDR3 region: CASRGLSRTNEKLFF. Here the CDR3 DNA reads TGTGCCAGCAGAGGCCTTAGCCGAACAAATGAAAAACTGTTTTTT.

The genes are TRBV4-1 and TRBJ2-7; D may match TRBD1 or TRBD2 (7 bases each). The germline V and J ends were trimmed by 4 bases and 0 bases, with 13 bases remaining between them. Germline V CDR1 and CDR2: MGHRA, YSYEKL. The length of the CDR3 is 15 residues. DNA of the CDR3: TGCGCCAGCAGCCCCACAGGGGACTACTCCTACGAGCAGTACTTC. Translating gives CASSPTGDYSYEQYF.

This clone was found once. The chain joins TRBV20-1 to TRBJ1-2; D not resolved. V was trimmed by 4 bases and J by 7 bases, leaving 10 bases between them. Germline V gives CDR1 DFQATT, CDR2 SNEGSKA (reference sequence). The CDR3 spans 11 residues. In DNA, the CDR3 is TGCAGTGCTATCCTATGGTCTGGCTACACCTTC. Its translation: CSAILWSGYTF.

The V and J genes are TRBV4-1 and TRBJ1-2; weak D call: TRBD1 (6 bases). Germline values: CDR1 MGHRA, CDR2 YSYEKL. V was shortened by 5 bases and J by 5 bases, with 15 bases between the two germline ends. The CDR3 totals 14 residues. The CDR3 region has the DNA TGCGCCAGCAGCTCACAAGGGGGAACTTATGGCTACACCTTC. Residues: CASSSQGGTYGYTF.

The chain links TRBV15 to TRBJ1-1; D call uncertain. The CDR3 sequence is 13 residues long. V lost 1 base and J 1 base, leaving 4 bases between the germline ends. CDR1 is LNHNV and CDR2 is YYDKDF in the germline V gene (reference sequence). For the CDR3, the DNA is TGTGCCACCAGCAGAGTGGAGAACACTGAAGCTTTCTTT. This encodes CATSRVENTEAFF.

The V gene is TRBV27, the J gene TRBJ1-5, with D possibly TRBD1 on 6 matching bases. The V and J ends lost 2 bases and 6 bases respectively, with 17 bases between them. The CDR3 contains 16 residues. In germline, CDR1 is MNHEY, CDR2 SMNVEV (reference sequence). DNA of the CDR3: TGTGCCAGCAGTTTAGGGGGGGCTCGGTATAGTCAGCCCCAGCATTTT. Protein: CASSLGGARYSQPQHF.

The chain employs TRBV19 and TRBJ1-1, with no clear D. From germline, CDR1 is LNHDA and CDR2 SQIVND (reference sequence). The V end lost 7 bases, the J end lost 1 base, and 19 bases lay between the germline ends. CDR3 length equals 16 residues. The CDR3 nucleotides read TGTGCCAGTACCCAAACCCCCCACACGGCGAACACTGAAGCTTTCTTT. Translating gives CASTQTPHTANTEAFF.

This clone is a singleton in its sample. The chain uses TRBV6-2 or TRBV6-3 and TRBJ1-2; D unclear. Trimming cost V 0 bases and J 8 bases, with 10 bases left between them. This CDR3 has 13 residues. CDR1 MNHEY and CDR2 SVGEGT come from the germline V gene. The CDR3 DNA follows: TGTGCCAGCAGTTACTCGTTCCCCAACGGCTACACCTTC. Translated, it gives CASSYSFPNGYTF.

The chain links TRBV4-1 to TRBJ1-6, with D possibly being TRBD1 (5 bases). This CDR3 is 16 amino acids long. Trimming removed 4 bases at V and 10 bases at J, with 20 bases between. The V gene's germline CDR1 is MGHRA and CDR2 YSYEKL. The CDR3 is CASSRGSRAFESPLHF. The CDR3 region has the DNA TGCGCCAGCAGCCGGGGCTCAAGGGCCTTCGAATCACCCCTCCACTTT.

This clone has a single count. This sample also contains other DNA sequences that code for the same CDR3. The chain carries TRBV6-6 and TRBJ1-3; D is unclear. The germline V and J ends were trimmed by 0 bases and 3 bases, with 6 bases remaining between them. CDR1 and CDR2 (germline): MNHNY, SVGAGI (reference sequence). CDR3 size: 14 residues. The CDR3 DNA reads as TGTGCCAGCAGTTACTCGGAGGGTGGAAACACCATATATTTT. This gives the protein CASSYSEGGNTIYF.

The rearrangement uses TRBV2 and TRBJ2-3, with TRBD1 as a possible D gene (6 bases). CDR3 length equals 15 residues. The V end lost 0 bases, the J end lost 8 bases, and 15 bases lay between the germline ends. Germline loops: CDR1 SNHLY, CDR2 FYNNEI. The CDR3 protein is CASSEADRRVATQYF. The CDR3 region has the DNA TGTGCCAGCAGTGAAGCCGACAGGAGAGTAGCTACGCAGTATTTT.

The rearrangement links TRBV7-3 to TRBJ2-1; D remains unclear. The V gene's germline CDR1 is SGHTA and CDR2 FQGTGA. The CDR3 loop spans 16 amino acids. The V end was cut by 2 bases, the J end by 6 bases, with 17 bases between. CDR3 region: CASSLVGRWSPNEQFF. DNA for the CDR3: TGTGCCAGCAGCTTAGTGGGCAGGTGGAGCCCCAATGAGCAGTTCTTC.

The J gene is TRBJ2-7, the V gene TRBV6-5; no firm D call. The CDR3 runs 12 residues. In germline, CDR1 is MNHEY, CDR2 SVGAGI. V was clipped by 6 bases and J by 3 bases, with 9 bases between them. CDR3 in DNA: TGTGCCAGCAGGCACAGTTACTACGAGCAGTACTTC. It encodes CASRHSYYEQYF.

CDR3 coding DNA: TGTGCCAGCAGCTTGGGGACAGGTCGTGAGACCCAGTACTTC. Protein: CASSLGTGRETQYF. J is TRBJ2-5 and V is TRBV5-4; TRBD1 matches at 7 bases. The V segment lost 0 bases and the J segment 5 bases; nucleotides outside the gene matches: 4. The CDR3 extends over 14 amino acids. CDR1 SGHNT and CDR2 YYREEE come from the germline V gene (reference sequence).

The V call is TRBV4-2, the J call TRBJ1-6; D may be TRBD1 (6 bases). V was shortened by 3 bases and J by 6 bases, with 9 bases between the two germline ends. Germline V gene sequence: CDR1 LGHNA, CDR2 YNFKEQ. The CDR3 has 14 residues. DNA for the CDR3: TGTGCCAGCAGCCACTGGACAGCTAATTCACCCCTCCACTTT. It yields the protein CASSHWTANSPLHF.

The chain couples TRBV2 to TRBJ2-5; tentatively, D is TRBD1 (5 bases). Germline CDR1 is SNHLY and CDR2 is FYNNEI. V lost 2 bases, J lost 3 bases, and 7 bases lay in between. The CDR3 runs 13 residues. This CDR3 is CASSESREETQYF. The CDR3 DNA follows: TGTGCCAGCAGTGAAAGCAGGGAAGAGACCCAGTACTTC.

This chain connects TRBV19 to TRBJ2-1, with D maybe TRBD2 (6 bases). The CDR3 is made up of 14 amino acids. Germline values: CDR1 LNHDA, CDR2 SQIVND (reference sequence). Trimming cost V 5 bases and J 1 base, with 9 bases left between them. This CDR3 is CASSGGTSYNEQFF. The CDR3 region has the DNA TGTGCCAGTAGTGGGGGGACGTCCTACAATGAGCAGTTCTTC.

This chain links TRBV5-6 with TRBJ1-5; TRBD1 is a possible D gene (6 bases). This CDR3 region has 15 residues. The V end lost 3 bases, the J end lost 6 bases, and 16 bases lay between the germline ends. Germline values: CDR1 SGHDT, CDR2 YYEEEE. CDR3 loop: CASSSTGLGAQPQHF. The CDR3 coding sequence is TGTGCCAGCAGCTCGACAGGCCTCGGTGCTCAGCCCCAGCATTTT.

The chain is built from TRBV19 and TRBJ1-6; the D gene is possibly TRBD1 (5 bases). There are 13 residues in the CDR3. CDR1 is LNHDA and CDR2 is SQIVND in the germline V gene (reference sequence). With 10 bases removed from V and 6 bases from J, the gap between germline ends came to 13 bases. The CDR3 spells CATRWRGNSPLHF. The CDR3 DNA sequence: TGTGCCACCCGTTGGAGGGGTAATTCACCCCTCCACTTT.

The chain joins TRBV7-8 to TRBJ2-1, with D unresolved. Germline V CDR1 and CDR2: SGHVS, FQNEAQ. Trimming stripped 1 base from V and 0 bases from J, with 13 bases between. This CDR3 contains 17 residues. The CDR3 spells CASSLVLAPSSYNEQFF. For the CDR3, the DNA is TGTGCCAGCAGCTTAGTCCTTGCTCCCAGCTCCTACAATGAGCAGTTCTTC.

This clone is a singleton in its sample. The chain employs TRBV4-2 and TRBJ2-7; 8 nucleotides align to TRBD2. Germline trimming cut 0 bases from V and 1 base from J; bases unmatched to any gene: 5. The CDR3 covers 16 residues. In germline, CDR1 is LGHNA, CDR2 YNFKEQ. CDR3 sequence reads: CASSQDPSGGSYEQYF. CDR3 sequence (DNA): TGTGCCAGCAGCCAAGACCCAAGCGGGGGATCCTACGAGCAGTACTTC.

This chain joins TRBV28 and TRBJ1-2; D may be TRBD1 (6 bases). The CDR3 runs to 14 residues. From germline, CDR1 is MDHEN and CDR2 SYDVKM. The V end lost 10 bases, the J end lost 8 bases, and 23 bases lay between the germline ends. CDR3 amino acids: CATTRPGGPLGYTF. The CDR3 coding sequence is TGTGCCACTACTCGCCCGGGGGGCCCCCTCGGCTACACCTTC.

The gene calls are TRBV6-5 and TRBJ2-7; the D gene is possibly TRBD2 (6 bases). V was cut by 7 bases and J by 7 bases, with 17 bases left in between. The CDR3 runs to 13 residues. The V gene's germline CDR1 is MNHEY and CDR2 SVGAGI. Written as DNA, the CDR3 is TGTGCCAGCACGGGACTCCCGTTCCGGGAGCAGTACTTC. It encodes CASTGLPFREQYF.